These 5 T cell receptor beta chains share one sample of origin, sequenced in a study of CXCR4 blockade with PD-1 therapy in pancreatic cancer. Produced via immunoSEQ multiplex PCR; TCRdb's table is partial and in-frame only. The data contain about 8,100 clones, roughly 50% of them seen just once; the ten biggest clones take up roughly 7%. The specimen sequenced was tumor tissue. The receptor source for this set is a human donor with pancreatic ductal adenocarcinoma.

The chain uses TRBV7-5 and TRBJ2-7. TRBV7-5 is tagged as a pseudogene. The CDR3 length is 14 residues. As DNA, the CDR3 is TGTGCCAGCACCCTCGGGGGCAGATTTTACGAGCAGTACTTC. This translates into CASTLGGRFYEQYF.

The J gene is TRBJ2-7, the V gene TRBV6-7; 11 bases map to TRBD1. TRBV6-7 is sorted into the ORF group, with uncertain function. The CDR3 contains 15 residues. The V segment lost 0 bases and the J segment 7 bases; nucleotides outside the gene matches: 5. Here the CDR3 DNA reads TGTGCCAGCAGTTACTCAGGACAGGGGGCAGAGGAGCAGTACTTC. Protein: CASSYSGQGAEEQYF.

The chain couples TRBV14 to TRBJ2-1; D assignment may be TRBD1 or TRBD2 (6 bases each). Looked up from germline, CDR1 is SGHDN and CDR2 is FVKESK. Trimming stripped 2 bases from V and 9 bases from J, with 20 bases between. This CDR3 has 16 amino acids. The CDR3 coding sequence is TGTGCCAGCAGCCAACCAAGACTAGGGGGGTCGGGTGAGCAGTTCTTC. Encoded protein: CASSQPRLGGSGEQFF.

V gene TRBV30 combines with J gene TRBJ1-6, with TRBD1 as a possible D gene (6 bases). The V end lost 4 bases, the J end lost 5 bases, and 18 bases lay between the germline ends. Per the germline V gene, CDR1 is GTSNPN and CDR2 is SVGIG (reference sequence). This CDR3 has 16 amino acids. CDR3 amino acids: CAWTLYPPGDNSPLHF. In DNA, the CDR3 is TGTGCCTGGACCTTATACCCACCAGGGGATAATTCACCCCTCCACTTT. Full variable domain (missing parts from reference TRBV30 and TRBJ1-6): SQTIHQWPATLVQPVGSPLSLECTVEGTSNPNLYWYRQAAGRGLQLLFYSVGIGQISSEVPQNLSASRPQDRQFILSSKKLLLSDSGFYLCAWTLYPPGDNSPLHFGNGTRLTVT.

The chain joins TRBV29-1 to TRBJ1-2, with no clear D. Trimming cost V 4 bases and J 8 bases, with 14 bases left between them. Germline-derived CDR1 and CDR2 are SQVTM and ANQGSEA. The CDR3 is 12 amino acids. CDR3 in amino acids: CSVARGSGGYTF. The CDR3 DNA follows: TGCAGCGTTGCTCGGGGTTCTGGAGGCTACACCTTC.